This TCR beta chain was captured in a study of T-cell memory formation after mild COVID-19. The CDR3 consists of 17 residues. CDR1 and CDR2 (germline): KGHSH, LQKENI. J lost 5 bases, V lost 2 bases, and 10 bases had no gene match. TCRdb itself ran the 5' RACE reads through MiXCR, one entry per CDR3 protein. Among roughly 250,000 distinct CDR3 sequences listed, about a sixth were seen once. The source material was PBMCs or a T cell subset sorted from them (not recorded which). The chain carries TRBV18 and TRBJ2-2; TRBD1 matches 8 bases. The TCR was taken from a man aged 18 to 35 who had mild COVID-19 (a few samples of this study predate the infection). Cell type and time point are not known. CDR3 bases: TGTGCCAGCTCACCAGCATCGACAGGGGCGAGTACCGGGGAGCTGTTTTTT. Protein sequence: CASSPASTGASTGELFF.